Sequencing of this T cell receptor (beta chain) was carried out in a study of post-analysis software for immune sequencing data. Regarding the study as a whole: In patients, about 5 TRBV segments were more frequent than in controls, with TRBV5-6, TRBV5-1 and TRBV20-1 among them. Clustering by F measure revealed strong co-clustering among samples prepared together in one batch.

This clonotype was seen ten or more times. Its target is not known. Incorporated into the TCR beta cDNA libraries were unique molecular identifiers, which served to reduce PCR and sequencing biases. One entry per CDR3 protein, called by TCRdb with MiXCR from the PCR reads. The data contain almost 700,000 distinct CDR3 sequences, 55% to 70% of them singletons. V was clipped by 0 bases and J by 5 bases, with 10 bases between them. CDR3 length equals 14 residues. The TCR was taken from a girl aged 2 to 10 with multiple sclerosis. The chain combines TRBV12-3 or TRBV12-4 with TRBJ2-5; D remains ambiguous. Input material: blood. The CDR3 protein is CASSLAGLGETQYF. The CDR3 DNA sequence: TGTGCCAGCAGTTTAGCCGGGCTTGGGGAGACCCAGTACTTC.